This T cell receptor beta chain comes out of a study of metastatic and nonmetastatic thyroid tumors. Turning to the study itself: Repertoires from blood and tumor or nodule tissue of malignant and benign thyroid patients were compared.

Study-wide points: It was reportedly found that TCR beta diversity was significantly higher in malignant thyroid tumors than in benign nodules, a difference seen in both blood and tumor samples.

Authors' data handling: CDR3 differences across clinicopathological groups were used to build a distant-metastasis classifier for papillary thyroid cancer. Using MiXCR, TCRdb re-called clones from the PCR reads. These V and J calls are TCRdb output, not the study's own analysis. This table has roughly 98,000 clones, approximately 15% appearing once. In this sample, this clone turned up many times. As yet, its antigen is unknown. Trimming removed 4 bases from V and 2 bases from J; junction bases left unmatched: 4. Germline assignment: CDR1 LNHDA and CDR2 SQIVND (reference sequence). The CDR3 totals 14 residues. Patients were all untreated before their thyroid surgery.

The TCR originated in a female donor with papillary thyroid cancer or a benign thyroid nodule (not recorded which). Some clones in this sample may be carry-over from other donors' samples. V usage is TRBV19 and J usage is TRBJ2-5; 7 bases are a match to TRBD1. Specimen: blood. The DNA for the CDR3 is TGTGCCAGTAGTACCGGGACAGATCAAGAGACCCAGTACTTC. Translation gives CASSTGTDQETQYF.